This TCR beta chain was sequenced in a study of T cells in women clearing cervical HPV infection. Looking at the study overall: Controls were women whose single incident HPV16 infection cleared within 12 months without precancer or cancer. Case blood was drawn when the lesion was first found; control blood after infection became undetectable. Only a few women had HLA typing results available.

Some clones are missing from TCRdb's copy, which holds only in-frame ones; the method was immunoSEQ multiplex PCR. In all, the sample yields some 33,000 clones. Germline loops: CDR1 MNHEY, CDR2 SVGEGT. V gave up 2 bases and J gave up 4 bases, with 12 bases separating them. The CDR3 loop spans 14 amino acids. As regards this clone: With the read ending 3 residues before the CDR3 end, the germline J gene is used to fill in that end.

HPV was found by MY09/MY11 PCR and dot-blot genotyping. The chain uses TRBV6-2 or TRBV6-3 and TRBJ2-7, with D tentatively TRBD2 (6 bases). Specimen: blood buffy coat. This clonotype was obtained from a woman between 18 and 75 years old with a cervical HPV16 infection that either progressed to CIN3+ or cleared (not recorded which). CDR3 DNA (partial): TGTGCCAGCAGTTACGGGCGGGATTGGTACGAG. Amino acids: CASSYGRDWYE. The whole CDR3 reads CASSYGRDWYEQYF.